The clone carrying this T cell receptor (beta chain) was observed a handful of times. Trimming at V came to 8 bases and at J to 2 bases, leaving 18 bases not matched to a gene. CDR3 length: 19 amino acids. Germline assignment: CDR1 KGHDR and CDR2 SFDVKD. These data come from a study of CD8 T cells in ankylosing spondylitis. Via MiXCR, TCRdb re-called the 5' RACE reads, giving one row per CDR3 protein. The sample has some 130,000 distinct CDR3 sequences, 7% to 8% seen once. This clonotype was obtained from a female donor with ankylosing spondylitis or in good health (not recorded which). This chain links TRBV24-1 with TRBJ1-5; 9 bases agree with TRBD1. The source material was blood, either unsorted or a sorted T cell fraction (not recorded which). Here the CDR3 reads CATITTGGRKSSGNQPQHF. In DNA form, the CDR3 reads TGTGCCACCATCACGACAGGGGGTAGGAAATCATCGGGCAATCAGCCCCAGCATTTT.